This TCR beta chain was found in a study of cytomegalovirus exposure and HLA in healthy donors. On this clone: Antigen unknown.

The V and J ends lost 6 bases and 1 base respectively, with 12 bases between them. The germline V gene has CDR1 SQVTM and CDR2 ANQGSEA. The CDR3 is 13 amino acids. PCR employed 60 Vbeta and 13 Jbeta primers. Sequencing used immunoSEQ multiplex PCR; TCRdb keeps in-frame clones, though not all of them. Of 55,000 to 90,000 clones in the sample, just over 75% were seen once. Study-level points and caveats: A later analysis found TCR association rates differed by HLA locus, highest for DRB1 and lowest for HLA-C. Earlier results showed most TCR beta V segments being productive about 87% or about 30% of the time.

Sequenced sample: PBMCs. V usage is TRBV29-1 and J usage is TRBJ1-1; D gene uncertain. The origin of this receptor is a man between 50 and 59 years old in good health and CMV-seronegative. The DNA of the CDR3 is TGCAGCGTGGCGTCGGGGAGGAACACTGAAGCTTTCTTT. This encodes CSVASGRNTEAFF.